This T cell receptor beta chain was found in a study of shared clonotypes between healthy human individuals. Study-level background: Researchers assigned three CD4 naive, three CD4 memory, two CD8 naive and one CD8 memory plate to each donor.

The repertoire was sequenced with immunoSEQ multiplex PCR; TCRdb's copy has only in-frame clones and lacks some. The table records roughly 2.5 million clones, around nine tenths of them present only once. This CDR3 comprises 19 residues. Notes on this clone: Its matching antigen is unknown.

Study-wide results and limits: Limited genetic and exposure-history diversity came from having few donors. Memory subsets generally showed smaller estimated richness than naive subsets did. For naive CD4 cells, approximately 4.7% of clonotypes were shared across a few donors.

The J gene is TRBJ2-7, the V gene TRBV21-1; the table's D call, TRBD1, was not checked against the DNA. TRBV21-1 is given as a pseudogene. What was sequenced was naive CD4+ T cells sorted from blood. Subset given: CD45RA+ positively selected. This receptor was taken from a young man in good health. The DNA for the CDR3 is TGTGCCAGCAGCAAACCACCGGGACAGGGAAAGGGGCAAGGCTACGAGCAGTACTTC. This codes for CASSKPPGQGKGQGYEQYF.